These 13 T cell receptor beta chains originate from one sample sequenced in a study of patients and donors after allogeneic stem cell transplantation. TCRdb independently ran MiXCR on the RT-PCR reads; one entry per CDR3 protein. The table records 900,000 to 1,000,000 distinct CDR3 sequences, approximately 18% of them present only once. Sequenced sample: blood, either unsorted or a sorted T cell fraction (not recorded which). The origin of the receptors is a human donor who was either an allogeneic HSCT recipient or a stem cell or donor lymphocyte infusion donor (not recorded which). It is not recorded whose cells these are; they may come from a transplant donor.

This clonotype showed up many times. This sequence joins TRBV7-9 and TRBJ1-3; tentatively, D is TRBD1 (6 bases). Germline V gene sequence: CDR1 SEHNR, CDR2 FQNEAQ (reference sequence). V shed 6 bases and J shed 4 bases, with 13 bases lying between them. The CDR3 is made up of 14 amino acids. The CDR3, as DNA: TGTGCCAGCAGAACGACAGGTGTGGGAAACACCATATATTTT. It encodes CASRTTGVGNTIYF.

In this sample, this clonotype turned up a few times. This chain connects TRBV12-3 or TRBV12-4 to TRBJ1-1, with TRBD1 matching 8 bases. V was pared by 3 bases and J by 11 bases, with 14 bases of the junction left unmatched. The CDR3 length is 15 residues. Here the CDR3 DNA reads TGTGCCAGCAGTTTTCCCACGACTCTGACAGGGGACGCTTTCTTT. It yields the protein CASSFPTTLTGDAFF.

Only a few counts were recorded for this clonotype. J is TRBJ1-2 and V is TRBV20-1; D perhaps matches TRBD1 (5 bases). This CDR3 region has 14 residues. The germline V and J ends were trimmed by 5 bases and 13 bases, with 26 bases remaining between them. Germline CDR1 DFQATT, CDR2 SNEGSKA (reference sequence). The CDR3, as DNA: TGCAGTGCTCCATATGGGGGGATGGGGAGAGTCCGCACCTTC. The encoded protein is CSAPYGGMGRVRTF.

A few counts support this clonotype. The V call is TRBV6-1, the J call TRBJ1-1; D gene unclear. V lost 6 bases and J 1 base, leaving 9 bases between the germline ends. Germline V gives CDR1 MNHNS, CDR2 SASEGT. The CDR3 spans 13 residues. Here the CDR3 reads CASRAVWNTEAFF. CDR3 bases: TGTGCCAGCAGGGCGGTTTGGAACACTGAAGCTTTCTTT.

This clonotype was counted a few times. V and J are TRBV3-1 and TRBJ2-3; TRBD2 might be the D (5 bases). The germline V gene encodes CDR1 LGHDT and CDR2 YNNKEL (reference sequence). CDR3 length equals 14 residues. Deletions cut 4 bases from V and 2 bases from J, with 10 bases between. The DNA for the CDR3 is TGTGCCAGCAGCCGAGGGCGGAACACAGATACGCAGTATTTT. This gives the protein CASSRGRNTDTQYF.

This clonotype was seen many times. The V gene is TRBV12-3 or TRBV12-4, the J gene TRBJ1-2; 8 bases align to TRBD1. V was pared by 6 bases and J by 3 bases, with 9 bases of the junction left unmatched. This CDR3 is built from 15 residues. CDR3 residues: CASSPGQGRDYGYTF. The CDR3 nucleotides are TGTGCCAGCAGCCCTGGACAGGGTAGGGACTATGGCTACACCTTC.

This clonotype was picked up a small number of times. The rearrangement uses TRBV5-1 and TRBJ1-6; a possible D gene is TRBD1 (5 bases). Trimming removed 6 bases at V and 8 bases at J, with 15 bases between. The germline CDR1 and CDR2 sequences are SGHRS and YFSETQ. The CDR3 runs 14 residues. The CDR3 is CASTPIGGHSPLHF. CDR3 bases: TGCGCCAGCACCCCGATCGGGGGTCATTCACCCCTCCACTTT.

The genes are TRBV30 and TRBJ2-1, with D perhaps TRBD2 (6 bases). V lost 4 bases, J lost 2 bases, and 21 bases lay in between. Germline CDR1 reads GTSNPN; CDR2 reads SVGIG (reference sequence). The CDR3 consists of 17 residues. The CDR3 DNA sequence: TGTGCCTGGACCCTACCTCCGGGACTCGGTCCCTACAATGAGCAGTTCTTC. Amino acid sequence: CAWTLPPGLGPYNEQFF.

This chain uses TRBV5-1 with TRBJ1-4; unclear D gene. The CDR3 spans 14 residues. The germline CDR1 and CDR2 sequences are SGHRS and YFSETQ. Trimming removed 1 base at V and 5 bases at J, with 9 bases between. For the CDR3, the DNA is TGCGCCAGCAGCTTGTATGGAGGAAATGAAAAACTGTTTTTT. It is translated as CASSLYGGNEKLFF.

A few counts support this clonotype. V usage is TRBV7-9 and J usage is TRBJ2-3; D remains ambiguous. V was clipped by 3 bases and J by 6 bases, with 13 bases between them. Germline V lookup: CDR1 SEHNR, CDR2 FQNEAQ (reference sequence). The CDR3 is 14 amino acids. The CDR3 loop is CASSFPRRSDTQYF. CDR3 coding DNA: TGTGCCAGCAGCTTCCCTCGTCGGAGTGATACGCAGTATTTT.

This clonotype was recorded a few times. The chain employs TRBV5-1 and TRBJ2-3; D assignment may be TRBD1 or TRBD2 (5 bases each). Germline-derived CDR1 and CDR2 are SGHRS and YFSETQ. This CDR3 is 16 amino acids long. V lost 4 bases, J lost 2 bases, and 17 bases lay in between. CDR3 sequence (DNA): TGCGCCAGCAGCCCCACTAGAGCTGGGACCACAGATACGCAGTATTTT. Its translation is CASSPTRAGTTDTQYF. Based on the CDR3 plus reference TRBV5-1 and TRBJ2-3, the full variable domain is KAGVTQTPRYLIKTRGQQVTLSCSPISGHRSVSWYQQTPGQGLQFLFEYFSETQRNKGNFPGRFSGRQFSNSRSEMNVSTLELGDSALYLCASSPTRAGTTDTQYFGPGTRLTVL.

The chain is built from TRBV6-4 and TRBJ2-1; 10 nucleotides line up with TRBD2. V was clipped by 3 bases and J by 4 bases; unmatched bases: 0. CDR1 and CDR2 from the germline V gene are MRHNA and SNTAGT. This CDR3 is 14 amino acids long. The CDR3 region is CASSELAGYNEQFF. Here the CDR3 DNA reads TGTGCCAGCAGTGAACTAGCGGGGTACAATGAGCAGTTCTTC.

This clonotype has just a few counts. The rearrangement uses TRBV10-3 and TRBJ2-7, with a tentative D call TRBD1 (6 bases). This CDR3 has 16 amino acids. The V and J ends lost 2 bases and 1 base respectively, with 15 bases between them. The germline V gene has CDR1 ENHRY and CDR2 SYGVKD. The CDR3 protein is CAISEPLGTGSYEQYF. The CDR3 DNA reads TGTGCCATCAGTGAGCCCCTAGGAACAGGGTCCTACGAGCAGTACTTC.